The present TCR beta chain was sequenced within a study of T cells in tumors after PD-1 blockade. Study-wide background: A subset received ongoing vismodegib 150 mg daily alongside anti-PD-1 therapy.

The CDR3 is made up of 14 amino acids. The V gene lost 5 bases and the J gene lost 4 bases, with 14 bases spanning the gap. Germline CDR1 is SNHLY and CDR2 is FYNNEI. Libraries were prepared by immunoSEQ multiplex PCR; TCRdb keeps only in-frame clonotypes and omits some of them. This sample has 40,000 to 55,000 clones, with about four fifths found just once. Sequenced here: PBMCs, sampled before anti-PD-1 treatment. The TCR originated in a human donor with basal cell carcinoma. The gene calls are TRBV2 and TRBJ1-1; D is unclear. The DNA of the CDR3 is TGTGCCAGCAGTTCTCGAACGGCGGGCACTGAAGCTTTCTTT. Protein sequence: CASSSRTAGTEAFF.